This TCR beta chain was sequenced in a study of cytomegalovirus exposure and HLA in healthy donors. Findings of the study overall: Earlier findings revealed that most TCR beta V segments proved productive either about 87% or about 30% of the time.

Trimming removed 5 bases from V and 7 bases from J, with 15 bases in between. CDR3 length equals 14 residues. Germline values: CDR1 PRHDT, CDR2 FYEKMQ (reference sequence). The PCR employed 60 Vbeta primers together with 13 Jbeta primers. Clones were read by immunoSEQ multiplex PCR, and TCRdb kept only the in-frame ones, dropping some. The table has tens of thousands of clones, more than 65% seen once; the top ten hold about 1.2%. Of note for this clone: Antigen specificity is unknown.

The sequencing input was PBMCs. The sequence was collected from a girl aged 2-15 years in good health and CMV-seropositive. The rearrangement uses TRBV13 and TRBJ2-1; D gene uncertain. Here the CDR3 DNA reads TGTGCCAGCAGCCGCATGATGCCCAGTAATGAGCAGTTCTTC. It yields the protein CASSRMMPSNEQFF.